The T cell receptor beta chain described here comes from a study of identical twins. Study-level results: With monozygotic twins, out-of-frame TCR alpha sharing exceeded what models estimated.

This CDR3 has 14 amino acids. The germline V gene encodes CDR1 SGHRS and CDR2 YFSETQ. V lost 4 bases and J 5 bases, leaving 12 bases between the germline ends. Template switching supplied a universal primer site; unique molecular identifiers were carried on the cDNA. TCRdb fed the 5' RACE reads into MiXCR, producing one record per CDR3 protein. Of around 670,000 distinct CDR3 sequences in the sample, 5.5% to 7.5% were seen once. This clonotype was seen ten or more times. Its antigen is currently unknown. The sample consisted of naive T cells sorted from blood. This sequence was found in a young man in good health. The J gene is TRBJ2-2, the V gene TRBV5-1, with a possible D match to TRBD1 (6 bases). CDR3 nucleotide sequence: TGCGCCAGCAGCCCTATACAGGGAACCGGGGAGCTGTTTTTT. The encoded protein is CASSPIQGTGELFF.